This TCR beta chain was captured in a study of cytomegalovirus exposure and HLA in healthy donors. Per the germline V gene, CDR1 is WNHNN and CDR2 is SYGVQD (reference sequence). The V segment lost 4 bases and the J segment 0 bases; nucleotides outside the gene matches: 10. The CDR3 is 17 amino acids. The PCR ran on 60 Vbeta and 13 Jbeta primers. Clones were read by immunoSEQ multiplex PCR, and TCRdb kept only the in-frame ones, dropping some. The sample has 90,000 to 110,000 clones; 81% are singletons. V is TRBV10-1 and J is TRBJ2-7; 9 bases fit TRBD2. The sample consisted of PBMCs. This clonotype was obtained from a woman in her 30s in good health and CMV-seronegative. The CDR3 DNA sequence: TGCGCCAGCAGTGGTGGGCTAGCGGGGAAACACTCCTACGAGCAGTACTTC. It codes for CASSGGLAGKHSYEQYF.